These T cell receptor beta chains were read from a single sample in a study of blood T cell repertoires in COVID-19. Sequencing was performed with immunoSEQ multiplex PCR; in TCRdb, only in-frame clones are kept and a portion is missing. The sample gives hundreds of thousands of clones, about nine tenths of which show up once; around a tenth is in the top ten. What was sequenced was PBMCs or T cells enriched from blood (not recorded which). These receptors all come from a middle-aged woman who had recovered from COVID-19. Both conserved end residues are part of each CDR3. A D gene is named only where the DNA matches it firmly. The size of a clone is reported for some rows only, either as once, few or many, or as a class for expanded clones.

TRBV5-1,TRBJ2-3,TRBD1,once,CASSQGGTGGTDTQYF,TGCGCCAGCAGCCAGGGAGGGACAGGGGGAACAGATACGCAGTATTTT
TRBV3-1/TRBV3-2,TRBJ1-2,NA,NA,CASSQVPDGYTF,TGTGCCAGCAGCCAAGTTCCGGATGGCTACACCTTC
TRBV5-1,TRBJ2-1,TRBD1,NA,CASSRPGQGYNEQFF,TGCGCCAGCAGCCGCCCTGGACAGGGATACAATGAGCAGTTCTTC
TRBV9,TRBJ1-2,TRBD1,NA,CASSEGAGYYGYTF,TGTGCCAGCAGCGAGGGGGCCGGTTACTATGGCTACACCTTC
TRBV11-2,TRBJ2-3,NA,NA,CASSLGRRDFTDTQYF,TGTGCCAGCAGCTTGGGTAGGAGGGACTTTACAGATACGCAGTATTTT
TRBV7-3,TRBJ2-7,TRBD2,NA,CASSLTSLAGEGYEQYF,TGTGCCAGCAGCTTAACCTCTCTAGCGGGAGAAGGCTACGAGCAGTACTTC
TRBV11-2,TRBJ2-1,TRBD2,NA,CASSSRLAGVNEQFF,TGTGCCAGCAGCTCCCGACTAGCGGGAGTCAATGAGCAGTTCTTC
TRBV7-3,TRBJ2-1,TRBD2,NA,CASSSTPGGLANEQFF,TGTGCCAGCAGCTCGACCCCGGGAGGGTTAGCAAATGAGCAGTTCTTC
TRBV27,TRBJ1-2,TRBD1,many,CASRRTGDRDGYTF,TGTGCCAGCAGAAGGACAGGGGATCGAGATGGCTACACCTTC
TRBV19,TRBJ2-3,TRBD2,NA,CASSLRTSGRVAPTTDTQYF,TGTGCCAGTAGTTTGAGGACTAGCGGGAGAGTTGCGCCCACCACAGATACGCAGTATTTT
TRBV19,TRBJ2-1,TRBD2,NA,CASRLAGSSYNEQFF,TGTGCCAGTAGGTTAGCGGGGAGCTCCTACAATGAGCAGTTCTTC
TRBV19,TRBJ2-1,TRBD2,NA,CASSFSGPSYNEQFF,TGTGCCAGTAGTTTTAGCGGGCCCTCCTACAATGAGCAGTTCTTC
TRBV10-3,TRBJ2-7,TRBD2,NA,CAIRRLAGDEQYF,TGTGCCATCAGGAGACTAGCGGGGGACGAGCAGTACTTC
TRBV25-1,TRBJ1-3,NA,NA,CASSVPSSGNTIYF,TGTGCCAGCAGTGTGCCGAGCTCTGGAAACACCATATATTTT
TRBV29-1,TRBJ2-1,TRBD2,NA,CSVEGGNEQFF,TGCAGCGTTGAGGGGGGGAATGAGCAGTTCTTC
TRBV10-2,TRBJ2-5,TRBD1,NA,CASRPWTGQKETQYF,TGCGCCAGCAGGCCTTGGACAGGGCAAAAAGAGACCCAGTACTTC
TRBV11-2,TRBJ2-1,NA,NA,CASSFGGLSSYNEQFF,TGTGCCAGCAGCTTCGGGGGACTGAGCTCCTACAATGAGCAGTTCTTC
TRBV6-5,TRBJ2-7,TRBD1,NA,CASSYSGTGVLEQYF,TGTGCCAGCAGTTACTCGGGGACAGGGGTTCTCGAGCAGTACTTC
TRBV4-3,TRBJ2-1,TRBD2,NA,CASSQDRGLAGVNEQFF,TGCGCCAGCAGCCAAGATCGAGGTCTAGCGGGAGTTAATGAGCAGTTCTTC
TRBV7-9,TRBJ1-1,TRBD1,NA,CASSSQGASSEAFF,TGTGCCAGCAGCTCACAGGGGGCTAGTAGTGAAGCTTTCTTT
TRBV19,TRBJ2-1,TRBD2,NA,CASSIPAGGEGEQFF,TGTGCCAGTAGTATCCCAGCGGGAGGGGAAGGGGAGCAGTTCTTC
TRBV9,TRBJ2-7,NA,NA,CASSVGGSSHEQYF,TGTGCCAGCAGCGTAGGAGGCAGCTCCCACGAGCAGTACTTC
TRBV11-3,TRBJ1-1,NA,NA,CASSLTVTEAFF,TGTGCCAGCAGCCTCACGGTCACTGAAGCTTTCTTT
TRBV2,TRBJ1-4,TRBD1,NA,CASREGQGNEKLFF,TGTGCCAGCAGGGAGGGACAGGGGAATGAAAAACTGTTTTTT
TRBV18,TRBJ1-2,NA,NA,CASSPARQEHGYTF,TGTGCCAGCTCACCGGCTCGGCAGGAACATGGCTACACCTTC
TRBV20-1,TRBJ2-5,TRBD2,NA,CSASASGGVQETQYF,TGCAGTGCTAGTGCTAGCGGGGGGGTCCAAGAGACCCAGTACTTC
TRBV11-2,TRBJ1-1,NA,once,CASSLQTANTEAFF,TGTGCCAGCAGCCTCCAAACAGCGAACACTGAAGCTTTCTTT
TRBV19,TRBJ2-3,TRBD1,NA,CASSIQGADTQYF,TGTGCCAGTAGTATTCAGGGGGCGGATACGCAGTATTTT
TRBV7-2,TRBJ1-2,NA,NA,CASSQTTDARGYTF,TGTGCCAGCAGCCAAACGACAGACGCACGTGGCTACACCTTC
TRBV7-3,TRBJ1-1,TRBD1,NA,CASSQLTGGEAFF,TGTGCCAGCAGCCAATTAACAGGGGGTGAAGCTTTCTTT
TRBV11-3,TRBJ2-3,NA,once,CASSLFRVTDTQYF,TGTGCCAGCAGCTTATTCAGGGTCACAGATACGCAGTATTTT
TRBV19,TRBJ2-7,TRBD1,NA,CASSQGAIVYEQYF,TGTGCCAGTAGTCAGGGGGCGATTGTCTACGAGCAGTACTTC
TRBV25-1,TRBJ1-1,NA,NA,CASSAGAEAFF,TGTGCCAGCAGCGCGGGGGCTGAAGCTTTCTTT
TRBV6-5,TRBJ2-2,TRBD1,few,CASSQDRVNTGELFF,TGTGCCAGCAGTCAGGACAGGGTCAACACCGGGGAGCTGTTTTTT
TRBV5-1,TRBJ2-6,NA,NA,CASGLGSGANVLTF,TGCGCCAGCGGCCTCGGGTCTGGGGCCAACGTCCTGACTTTC
TRBV7-2,TRBJ2-7,TRBD2,NA,CASSLGPSGTYEQYF,TGTGCCAGCAGCTTAGGGCCTAGCGGTACCTACGAGCAGTACTTC
TRBV10-3,TRBJ2-3,TRBD1,few,CAISESTGTRGTQYF,TGTGCCATCAGTGAGTCGACAGGGACGAGGGGTACGCAGTATTTT
TRBV12-5,TRBJ2-3,TRBD1,NA,CASGLGDRGTGDTQYF,TGTGCTAGTGGTTTGGGGGACAGGGGAACAGGAGATACGCAGTATTTT
TRBV10-3,TRBJ2-1,TRBD2,NA,CAIRTSGGAGEQFF,TGTGCCATCAGAACTAGCGGGGGGGCCGGTGAGCAGTTCTTC
TRBV7-6,TRBJ2-1,TRBD2,NA,CASSSGLAGNNEQFF,TGTGCCAGCAGCTCGGGACTAGCGGGAAACAATGAGCAGTTCTTC
TRBV7-9,TRBJ1-5,NA,NA,CASSSHRENQPQHF,TGTGCCAGCAGCTCCCACCGGGAGAATCAGCCCCAGCATTTT
TRBV11-3,TRBJ2-5,TRBD1,NA,CASSYRGRKETQYF,TGTGCCAGCAGCTACAGGGGGCGTAAAGAGACCCAGTACTTC
TRBV7-9,TRBJ2-7,TRBD2,NA,CASSLGTSGNYYF,TGTGCCAGCAGCTTAGGGACTAGCGGGAACTACTACTTC
TRBV10-1,TRBJ1-1,TRBD1,NA,CASDRGDTEAFF,TGCGCCAGCGACAGGGGTGACACTGAAGCTTTCTTT
TRBV2,TRBJ2-3,TRBD2,NA,CARSGATSTDTQYF,TGTGCCCGTAGCGGGGCCACTAGCACAGATACGCAGTATTTT